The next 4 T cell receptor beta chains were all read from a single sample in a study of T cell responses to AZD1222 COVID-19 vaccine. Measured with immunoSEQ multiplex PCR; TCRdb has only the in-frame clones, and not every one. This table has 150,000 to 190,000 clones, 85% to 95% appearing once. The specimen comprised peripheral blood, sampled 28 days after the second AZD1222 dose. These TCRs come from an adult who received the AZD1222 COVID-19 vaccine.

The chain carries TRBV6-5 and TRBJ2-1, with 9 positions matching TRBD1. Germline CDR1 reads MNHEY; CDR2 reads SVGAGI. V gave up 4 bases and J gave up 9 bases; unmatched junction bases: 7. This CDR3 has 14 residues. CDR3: CASSSPGQGTEQFF. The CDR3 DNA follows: TGTGCCAGCAGTTCCCCGGGACAGGGTACTGAGCAGTTCTTC.

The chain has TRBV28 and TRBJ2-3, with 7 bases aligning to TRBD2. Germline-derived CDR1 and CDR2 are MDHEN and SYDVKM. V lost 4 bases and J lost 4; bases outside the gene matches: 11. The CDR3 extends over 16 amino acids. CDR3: CASSSQRGGSADTQYF. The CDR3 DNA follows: TGTGCCAGCAGTTCCCAAAGGGGCGGGAGCGCAGATACGCAGTATTTT.

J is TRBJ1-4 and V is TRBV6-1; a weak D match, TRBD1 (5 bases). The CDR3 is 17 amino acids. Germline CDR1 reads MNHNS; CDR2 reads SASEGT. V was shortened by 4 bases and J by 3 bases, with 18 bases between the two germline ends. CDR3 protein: CASSGGLTGSANEKLFF. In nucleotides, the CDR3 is TGTGCCAGCAGTGGGGGCTTGACGGGGAGCGCTAATGAAAAACTGTTTTTT.

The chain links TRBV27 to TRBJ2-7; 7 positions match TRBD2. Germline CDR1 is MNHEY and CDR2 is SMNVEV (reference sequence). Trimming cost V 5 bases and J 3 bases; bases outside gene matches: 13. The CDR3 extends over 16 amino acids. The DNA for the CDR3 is TGTGCCAGCAGTCCCACCCGGCCGGGAGGAGTCTACGAGCAGTACTTC. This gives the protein CASSPTRPGGVYEQYF.